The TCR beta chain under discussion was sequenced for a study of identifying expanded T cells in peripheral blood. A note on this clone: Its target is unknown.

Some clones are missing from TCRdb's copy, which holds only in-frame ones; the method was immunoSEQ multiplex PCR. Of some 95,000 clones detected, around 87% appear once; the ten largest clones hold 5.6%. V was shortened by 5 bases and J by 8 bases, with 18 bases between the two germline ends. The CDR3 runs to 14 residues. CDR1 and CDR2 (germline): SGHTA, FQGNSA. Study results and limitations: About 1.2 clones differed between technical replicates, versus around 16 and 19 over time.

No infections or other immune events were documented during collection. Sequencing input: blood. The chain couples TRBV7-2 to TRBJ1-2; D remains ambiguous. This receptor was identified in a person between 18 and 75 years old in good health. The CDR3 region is CASSPHGARLGYTF. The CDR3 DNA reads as TGTGCCAGCAGCCCCCACGGAGCCCGTCTCGGCTACACCTTC.